These 30 T cell receptor beta chains originate from one sample sequenced in a study of shared clonotypes between healthy human individuals. Some clones are missing from TCRdb's copy, which holds only in-frame ones; the method was immunoSEQ multiplex PCR. The repertoire consists of over 2 million clones, with under 95% occurring once and the leading ten covering approximately 0.4%. Material: naive CD4+ T cells from PBMCs. The subset here: CD45RA+ positively selected. All receptors derive from a man younger than 30 in good health. Some clones in this sample may be carry-over from other donors' samples.

This sequence joins TRBV7-2 and TRBJ2-3, with D unclear. V lost 1 base, J lost 2 bases, and 19 bases lay in between. The CDR3 contains 18 residues. Germline lookup yields CDR1 SGHTA and CDR2 FQGNSA. CDR3: CASSLVFGSQAYTDTQYF. In DNA, the CDR3 is TGTGCCAGCAGCTTAGTTTTCGGCTCCCAGGCCTACACAGATACGCAGTATTTT.

Remarks on this clone: Other DNA sequences in this sample translate to the same CDR3. The chain links TRBV28 to TRBJ1-2; a weak D match, TRBD1 (6 bases). Germline V gives CDR1 MDHEN, CDR2 SYDVKM. With 7 bases removed from V and 0 bases from J, the gap between germline ends came to 12 bases. The CDR3 has 14 residues. In DNA, the CDR3 is TGTGCCAGCAACCCGACAGGTTCTAACTATGGCTACACCTTC. Its protein is CASNPTGSNYGYTF.

This chain connects TRBV5-1 to TRBJ2-7; TRBD2 might be the D (5 bases). V gave up 4 bases and J gave up 9 bases, with 14 bases separating them. CDR1 SGHRS and CDR2 YFSETQ come from the germline V gene. This CDR3 is 12 amino acids long. DNA of the CDR3: TGCGCCAGCAGCCCGGACGGAGGTGGGCAGTACTTC. Protein: CASSPDGGGQYF.

V and J are TRBV5-6 and TRBJ1-2, with 7 bases aligning to TRBD1. With 3 bases clipped from V and 2 bases from J, the junction kept 10 bases outside the gene matches. Looked up from germline, CDR1 is SGHDT and CDR2 is YYEEEE. This CDR3 has 16 amino acids. The CDR3 protein is CASSSWGQSTNYGYTF. Here the CDR3 DNA reads TGTGCCAGCAGCTCCTGGGGACAGAGTACGAACTATGGCTACACCTTC. Using reference TRBV5-6 and TRBJ1-2 for the parts outside the CDR3, the full variable domain is DAGVTQSPTHLIKTRGQQVTLRCSPKSGHDTVSWYQQALGQGPQFIFQYYEEEERQRGNFPDRFSGHQFPNYSSELNVNALLLGDSALYLCASSSWGQSTNYGYTFGSGTRLTVV.

The V call is TRBV15, the J call TRBJ2-1, with D perhaps TRBD2 (6 bases). The CDR3 runs to 15 residues. Between the trimmed V and J ends, which lost 0 bases and 3 bases, there was a span of 9 bases. CDR1 LNHNV and CDR2 YYDKDF come from the germline V gene (reference sequence). The CDR3 protein is CATSREAGIYNEQFF. CDR3 in DNA: TGTGCCACCAGCAGAGAAGCGGGTATCTACAATGAGCAGTTCTTC.

In this sample, this clone turned up once. Other nucleotide sequences in the sample specify the same CDR3. The V gene is TRBV30, the J gene TRBJ1-3, with D possibly matching TRBD1 (6 bases). Germline CDR1 and CDR2: GTSNPN and SVGIG (reference sequence). The V end lost 3 bases, the J end lost 4 bases, and 10 bases lay between the germline ends. The CDR3 contains 13 residues. The CDR3 protein is CAWSVDRGNTIYF. CDR3 DNA: TGTGCCTGGAGCGTAGACAGGGGAAACACCATATATTTT.

This clone has a single count. The chain uses TRBV30 and TRBJ2-1; the D is unclear. Per germline, CDR1 GTSNPN and CDR2 SVGIG (reference sequence). The CDR3 spans 14 residues. V lost 1 base and J 0 bases, leaving 7 bases between the germline ends. DNA of the CDR3: TGTGCCTGGAGTGACCAGAGCTCCTACAATGAGCAGTTCTTC. Protein sequence: CAWSDQSSYNEQFF.

This chain connects TRBV29-1 to TRBJ2-3; D call uncertain. Germline CDR1 is SQVTM and CDR2 is ANQGSEA. V gave up 7 bases and J gave up 0 bases, with 14 bases separating them. CDR3 size: 14 residues. CDR3 nucleotide sequence: TGCAGCGCCGAAAGTATGGTTAGCACAGATACGCAGTATTTT. Protein: CSAESMVSTDTQYF.

Turning to this clone: The junction shows a germline mismatch at one end, possibly a read error. The chain uses TRBV28 and TRBJ2-7, with D perhaps assigned TRBD1 or TRBD2 (5 bases each). CDR3 size: 14 residues. Germline CDR1 reads MDHEN; CDR2 reads SYDVKM. CDR3 region: CASSLSASQGVPLF. Here the CDR3 DNA reads TGTGCCAGCAGTTTAAGTGCGTCGCAGGGAGTTCCCCTTTTC.

This rearrangement joins TRBV7-3 to TRBJ2-3; no clear D gene. V lost 2 bases and J lost 2, with 8 bases in between. The CDR3 sequence is 14 residues long. CDR1 and CDR2 from the germline V gene are SGHTA and FQGTGA. The DNA for the CDR3 is TGTGCCAGCAGCTTACGACAATCCACAGATACGCAGTATTTT. Translated: CASSLRQSTDTQYF.

This clone was observed once. The sample has other DNA sequences that encode this CDR3 too. The chain uses TRBV5-1 and TRBJ2-5; D unresolved. The CDR3 is made up of 14 amino acids. Trimming removed 0 bases from V and 1 base from J, with 7 bases in between. Germline assignment: CDR1 SGHRS and CDR2 YFSETQ. The CDR3 sequence is CASSLGTLQETQYF. In nucleotides, the CDR3 is TGCGCCAGCAGCTTGGGCACTCTCCAAGAGACCCAGTACTTC.

Comment on this clone: Other DNA sequences of this sample code for an identical CDR3. This chain uses TRBV5-1 with TRBJ2-2; D is undetermined. Germline CDR1 is SGHRS and CDR2 is YFSETQ. The CDR3 consists of 14 residues. The V gene lost 3 bases and the J gene lost 2 bases, with 8 bases spanning the gap. The CDR3 sequence: CASSSTGNTGELFF. The DNA for the CDR3 is TGCGCCAGCAGCTCCACTGGTAACACCGGGGAGCTGTTTTTT.

The V call is TRBV4-1, the J call TRBJ2-3; TRBD1 agrees at 11 bases. Germline loops: CDR1 MGHRA, CDR2 YSYEKL. This CDR3 has 16 amino acids. With V trimmed by 1 base and J by 9 bases, 9 bases remained unmatched. The CDR3 reads CASSQGTGGTWATQYF. The CDR3 DNA sequence: TGCGCCAGCAGCCAAGGGACAGGGGGCACTTGGGCGACGCAGTATTTT.

This clone showed up just once. The chain combines TRBV5-1 with TRBJ2-1; 9 bases match TRBD1. This CDR3 is built from 15 residues. V shed 1 base and J 5 bases; nucleotides not matched to a gene: 4. CDR1 and CDR2 (germline): SGHRS, YFSETQ. This CDR3 reads CASSLKGQGNNEQFF. In DNA form, the CDR3 reads TGCGCCAGCAGCTTGAAGGGACAGGGCAACAATGAGCAGTTCTTC.

This chain uses TRBV19 with TRBJ1-1; D possibly corresponds to TRBD1 (6 bases). CDR1 and CDR2 from the germline V gene are LNHDA and SQIVND (reference sequence). CDR3 size: 15 residues. Deletions cut 7 bases from V and 1 base from J, with 16 bases between. The CDR3 is CASKRGSSGNTEAFF. CDR3 DNA: TGTGCCAGTAAAAGGGGGAGTTCGGGGAACACTGAAGCTTTCTTT.

V is TRBV10-3 and J is TRBJ2-2; unclear D gene. This CDR3 comprises 13 residues. Per the germline V gene, CDR1 is ENHRY and CDR2 is SYGVKD. V gave up 10 bases and J gave up 2 bases, with 11 bases separating them. This chain's CDR3 is CATCKGNTGELFF. In DNA, the CDR3 is TGTGCCACCTGTAAGGGAAACACCGGGGAGCTGTTTTTT.

The chain has TRBV28 and TRBJ1-6; D not resolved. Germline V gene sequence: CDR1 MDHEN, CDR2 SYDVKM. This CDR3 is built from 12 residues. V dropped 7 bases and J dropped 7 bases, with 8 bases sitting between them. CDR3 bases: TGTGCCAGCAATAGGGTCAATTCACCCCTCCACTTT. It codes for CASNRVNSPLHF.

This sequence joins TRBV7-6 and TRBJ2-2, with D unresolved. V was pared by 0 bases and J by 1 base, with 6 bases between. The CDR3 spans 15 residues. Germline lookup yields CDR1 SGHVS and CDR2 FNYEAQ. The CDR3 bases are TGTGCCAGCAGCTTAGCGGCGCGGAACACCGGGGAGCTGTTTTTT. Protein product: CASSLAARNTGELFF.

On this clone: Other DNA sequences in this specimen translate into the identical CDR3. The rearrangement uses TRBV5-4 and TRBJ2-7; the D is unclear. Trimming shortened V by 0 bases and J by 0 bases, and 4 bases separated the two germline ends. The CDR3 length is 13 residues. Germline V CDR1 and CDR2: SGHNT, YYREEE (reference sequence). DNA of the CDR3: TGTGCCAGCAGCTTGGTCGACTCCTACGAGCAGTACTTC. This encodes CASSLVDSYEQYF.

The chain employs TRBV5-6 and TRBJ2-7; the D is unclear. The CDR3 length is 12 residues. Germline V lookup: CDR1 SGHDT, CDR2 YYEEEE. V lost 2 bases to trimming and J lost 6 bases, with 9 bases between them. CDR3 region: CASSLFPREQYF. CDR3 nucleotides: TGTGCCAGCAGCTTATTTCCCCGCGAGCAGTACTTC.

This clone showed up just a few times. The gene calls are TRBV15 and TRBJ1-5; no firm D call. V was cut by 3 bases and J by 7 bases, with 7 bases left in between. The CDR3 has 12 amino acids. CDR1 is LNHNV, CDR2 YYDKDF, per germline (reference sequence). In nucleotides, the CDR3 is TGTGCCACCAGCAGTGTGGGACAGCCCCAGCATTTT. This sequence encodes CATSSVGQPQHF.

The rearrangement uses TRBV5-1 and TRBJ1-1, with 9 bases aligning to TRBD1. The CDR3 has 16 amino acids. Germline CDR1 SGHRS, CDR2 YFSETQ. With V trimmed by 4 bases and J by 3 bases, 10 bases remained unmatched. The CDR3 spells CASSPGGTGQDTEAFF. The CDR3 nucleotides are TGCGCCAGCAGCCCGGGAGGGACAGGGCAGGACACTGAAGCTTTCTTT.

This clone appeared a single time. This chain links TRBV5-1 with TRBJ2-3; no clear D gene. V gave up 0 bases and J gave up 1 base, with 6 bases separating them. Germline V CDR1 and CDR2: SGHRS, YFSETQ. This CDR3 contains 14 residues. CDR3 residues: CASSLATRTDTQYF. For the CDR3, the DNA is TGCGCCAGCAGCTTGGCCACACGCACAGATACGCAGTATTTT.

This chain uses TRBV21-1 with TRBJ2-7; TRBD2, the table's D call, was not compared with the DNA. TRBV21-1 is classified as a pseudogene. The CDR3 has 19 amino acids. The CDR3, as DNA: TGTGCCAGCAGCCCTATCTCGATAGCGGGGAAGACTCACTCCTACGAGCAGTACTTC. Its protein product is CASSPISIAGKTHSYEQYF.

V gene TRBV6-5 combines with J gene TRBJ1-1; the match to TRBD1 covers 7 bases. The length of the CDR3 is 16 residues. V lost 2 bases to trimming and J lost 1 base; unmatched junction nucleotides: 7. Germline CDR1 is MNHEY and CDR2 is SVGAGI. CDR3 protein: CASSYRQGAGNTEAFF. The CDR3 DNA reads as TGTGCCAGCAGTTACCGACAGGGCGCGGGGAACACTGAAGCTTTCTTT.

The J gene is TRBJ1-6, the V gene TRBV30; D is ambiguous. In germline, CDR1 is GTSNPN, CDR2 SVGIG (reference sequence). Trimming cost V 0 bases and J 9 bases, with 15 bases left between them. The CDR3 is 15 amino acids. CDR3 bases: TGTGCCTGGAGTGTAAAAGGGTCCCCGGGTTCACCCCTCCACTTT. Its protein is CAWSVKGSPGSPLHF.

CDR3 bases: TGTGCCAGCAGCTTAGAAGTAGGGACAGGGGGGTCCAATGAGCAGTTCTTC. Encoded protein: CASSLEVGTGGSNEQFF. The gene calls are TRBV11-2 and TRBJ2-1; the match to TRBD1 covers 11 bases. In germline, CDR1 is SGHAT, CDR2 FQNNGV. The length of the CDR3 is 17 residues. With 0 bases clipped from V and 6 bases from J, the junction kept 7 bases outside the gene matches.

This chain joins TRBV20-1 and TRBJ2-7, with no clear D. Trimming stripped 6 bases from V and 4 bases from J, with 7 bases between. Germline V lookup: CDR1 DFQATT, CDR2 SNEGSKA (reference sequence). CDR3 length equals 10 residues. The CDR3 sequence is CSAVEYEQYF. CDR3 nucleotide sequence: TGCAGTGCGGTGGAGTACGAGCAGTACTTC.

The chain combines TRBV30 with TRBJ1-2; a weak D match, TRBD1 (5 bases). Trimming removed 5 bases from V and 0 bases from J, with 16 bases in between. In germline, CDR1 is GTSNPN, CDR2 SVGIG (reference sequence). CDR3 length: 15 residues. Here the CDR3 DNA reads TGTGCCTGGGCCAGAGACAGTCCTTCTAACTATGGCTACACCTTC. Its protein product is CAWARDSPSNYGYTF.

J is TRBJ2-3 and V is TRBV6-5; D is perhaps TRBD1 (5 bases). Germline V CDR1 and CDR2: MNHEY, SVGAGI. This CDR3 is built from 13 residues. V was trimmed by 10 bases and J by 1 base, leaving 12 bases between them. The DNA of the CDR3 is TGTGCCACCACTCTAGGGGGCACAGATACGCAGTATTTT. Amino acid sequence: CATTLGGTDTQYF.